This T cell receptor (beta chain) derives from a study of blood T cell repertoires in COVID-19 (dated by TCRdb to 2018 to 2020). Notes on the research overall: Samples from collaborators originated in the United States, Italy and Spain and spanned both the acute and convalescent phases of COVID-19. Where available, HLA class I and class II types were taken from metadata supplied by the sample provider and were not determined by assay-based typing. The samples were drawn from the first 160 participants of the ongoing ImmuneRACE study and from roughly 1,300 subjects provided by 6 global collaborators. Sample metadata almost always included a de-identified subject ID, COVID-19 status, age in years and sex. Deeply sampled blood TCRbeta repertoires from subjects exposed to, actively infected with, or recovered from COVID-19 were included in the dataset. The material from the prospective study consisted of cDNA or gDNA derived from T cells, B-cell-depleted T cells, or PBMCs. A freely available public database, intended as a resource for researchers studying the immune response to SARS-CoV-2, is where the repertoires were released. Overall results and qualifications from the work: How much clinical and demographic metadata was included differed by source and by participant, and the metadata was provided uncurated.

Participants in the prospective study were enrolled through a virtual design, were aged about 18 to 100 years, and lived in about two dozen United States geographic areas. Cohort assignment in the prospective study relied on participant-reported clinical history from a screening survey and a study questionnaire. Exposed participants were defined as having been in contact with someone with a PCR-confirmed or clinician-diagnosed COVID-19 case within 2 weeks of study entry. In the prospective study, whole blood, serum and a nasopharyngeal or oropharyngeal swab were collected from each participant by mobile phlebotomists. Over an approximately 2-month period, participants in the prospective study had the option of providing additional blood draws and questionnaires. Prospective study blood samples were shipped either frozen or at room temperature before DNA extraction. TCRbeta CDR3 regions were amplified from genomic DNA by means of the immunoSEQ Assay, a bias-controlled multiplex PCR. On the authors' methods: The number of nucleated cells in each sample was estimated by amplification of reference gene primers within the assay. To quantify the absolute abundance of each unique TCRbeta CDR3 rearrangement, sequence reads were collapsed and filtered. For each sample, productive Simpson clonality was calculated as the square root of Simpson's diversity index over productive rearrangements. This is the immuneACCESS table as TCRdb keeps it, with only in-frame sequences that have V and J called. A part of the clones is gone; compared with another copy, unresolved V genes explain less than half, and the rest is unexplained. The V and J calls and the clone size are those of that table, but D and trimming were determined from the DNA. This sample gives 140,000 to 150,000 clones in total; roughly 84% of them show up just once. The ten biggest clones cover more than 5% of the sample.

This clone was counted a few times. The specificity of this receptor is unknown. The sample holds no much larger clone one base away, and base qualities are not on file. The CDR3 numbers 14 residues from cysteine through phenylalanine. The sequence is cut down to CDR3 DNA, 42 bases in frame from base 1. For CDR1 and CDR2, the germline V gene (reference sequence) lists SEHNR and FQNEAQ. The germline V and J ends show losses of 2 bases and 4 bases respectively, and no gene match explains 5 bases of the junction. Specimen: PBMCs or T cells enriched from blood (not recorded which). The rearranged segments are TRBV7-9 and TRBJ2-7, with 7 middle bases fitting TRBD2. The origin of this receptor is a woman in her fifties or sixties who had been exposed to COVID-19. The CDR3 is CASSLRDYPYEQYF. In nucleotide form, the sequence is TGTGCCAGCAGCTTAAGGGACTACCCGTACGAGCAGTACTTC.